This entry lists 6 T cell receptor beta chains sequenced from one sample in a study of T cells after yellow fever vaccination. TCRdb fed the 5' RACE reads into MiXCR, producing one record per CDR3 protein. The table records roughly 150,000 distinct CDR3 sequences, almost 7% of them present only once. The sequenced sample was CD4+ T cells sorted from PBMCs, obtained around 5 days after the first yellow fever vaccination. These receptors were taken from a man younger than 35 who received the YFV17D yellow fever vaccine.

This clonotype was observed a few times. The rearrangement joins TRBV5-1 to TRBJ1-1, with a weak D call TRBD1 (6 bases). From germline, CDR1 is SGHRS and CDR2 YFSETQ. The CDR3 extends over 16 amino acids. V was trimmed by 4 bases and J by 3 bases, leaving 19 bases between them. CDR3 sequence (DNA): TGCGCCAGCAGCCCCGGGGCGGGGGCTGTCGACACTGAAGCTTTCTTT. Translating gives CASSPGAGAVDTEAFF.

This clonotype has ten or more counts. The chain uses TRBV7-6 and TRBJ1-3; D may be TRBD1 (5 bases). CDR1 SGHVS and CDR2 FNYEAQ come from the germline V gene. This CDR3 comprises 14 residues. The ends were cut back, 5 bases at V and 3 bases at J, with 11 bases in the middle. In DNA form, the CDR3 reads TGTGCCAGCAGCCGCCAGGGTTATGGAAACACCATATATTTT. This codes for CASSRQGYGNTIYF.

This clonotype showed up many times. J is TRBJ1-4 and V is TRBV28; D may be TRBD1 (5 bases). CDR1 and CDR2 (germline): MDHEN, SYDVKM. V was cut by 7 bases and J by 0 bases, with 9 bases left in between. This CDR3 has 14 residues. The CDR3 region has the DNA TGTGCCAGCATCGGGGGAGCAACTAATGAAAAACTGTTTTTT. This codes for CASIGGATNEKLFF. Full variable domain (remainder filled in from reference TRBV28 and TRBJ1-4): DVKVTQSSRYLVKRTGEKVFLECVQDMDHENMFWYRQDPGLGLRLIYFSYDVKMKEKGDIPEGYSVSREKKERFSLILESASTNQTSMYLCASIGGATNEKLFFGSGTQLSVL.

The table lists this clonotype with a few counts. The gene calls are TRBV6-5 and TRBJ2-6; D might be TRBD1 or TRBD2, each matching 7 bases. Trimming shortened V by 6 bases and J by 0 bases, and 12 bases separated the two germline ends. Germline CDR1 reads MNHEY; CDR2 reads SVGAGI. This CDR3 has 16 residues. DNA of the CDR3: TGTGCCAGCAGGCAGGGGGGGGCCTCTGGGGCCAACGTCCTGACTTTC. It encodes CASRQGGASGANVLTF.

The chain uses TRBV12-3 or TRBV12-4 and TRBJ2-6, with D possibly TRBD2 on 6 matching bases. This CDR3 comprises 15 residues. Trimming pared 5 bases from V and 4 bases from J, leaving 12 bases between. CDR3 amino acids: CASSLRAGGANVLTF. CDR3 DNA: TGTGCCAGCAGTCTGCGAGCGGGCGGGGCCAACGTCCTGACTTTC.

This clonotype has only a few counts. V and J are TRBV6-5 and TRBJ1-2; D is perhaps TRBD1 (5 bases). V dropped 0 bases and J dropped 4 bases, with 15 bases sitting between them. The CDR3 contains 16 residues. The germline V gene has CDR1 MNHEY and CDR2 SVGAGI. In DNA, the CDR3 is TGTGCCAGCAGTTACTCTGGGCAGGGAGGTCTCTATGGCTACACCTTC. Translating gives CASSYSGQGGLYGYTF.